This T cell receptor (beta chain) was profiled in a study of T cells in Graves' hyperthyroidism and ophthalmopathy. RNA transcripts served as the template for amplifying TCR beta CDR3 regions. The HTBI primer set served for first-round RT-PCR of the TCR CDR3. TCRdb independently ran MiXCR on the multiplex PCR reads; one entry per CDR3 protein. The sample records 480,000 or so distinct CDR3 sequences, approximately 14% being singletons. The CDR3 sequence is 17 residues long. The V gene's germline CDR1 is SGDLS and CDR2 YYNGEE. V trimming: 0 bases; J trimming: 1 base; junction bases outside the gene matches: 7. This clonotype was observed a few times. A 10 ml volume of fresh peripheral blood provided the PBMCs.

The sequence derives from a woman aged 18 to 35 with Graves' hyperthyroidism. The sample taken for sequencing was blood. This rearrangement joins TRBV9 to TRBJ2-7; 10 positions agree with TRBD2. CDR3 loop: CASSVAASGRSSYEQYF. The CDR3, as DNA: TGTGCCAGCAGCGTAGCGGCTAGCGGGAGATCATCCTACGAGCAGTACTTC.